A selection of T cell receptor beta chains follows, all from one sample in a study of shared clonotypes between healthy human individuals. Sequencing used immunoSEQ multiplex PCR; TCRdb keeps in-frame clones, though not all of them. The data contain millions of clones, 95% of them singletons. Sequences were obtained from naive CD4+ T cells sorted from blood. The receptor set was obtained from a man between 18 and 29 years old in good health. CDR3s include the opening cysteine and the closing phenylalanine or tryptophan. Each record gives: V gene, J gene, D gene, CDR3 protein. The D gene is left open where the match is weak.

TRBV4-1	TRBJ1-2	TRBD1	CASSQEQGANYGYTF
TRBV29-1	TRBJ2-1	TRBD1	CSTTGGKYNEQFF
TRBV18	TRBJ2-4	NA	CASSPGSESIQYF
TRBV6-6	TRBJ1-5	TRBD1	CATSGQGDQPQHF
TRBV5-1	TRBJ1-3	NA	CASSLSPAGSSGNTIYF
TRBV7-9	TRBJ2-7	NA	CASSFDYTYEQYF
TRBV10-3	TRBJ2-5	NA	CAMNRELQETQYF
TRBV6-1	TRBJ2-2	TRBD1	CASSRDRDTGELFF
TRBV19	TRBJ1-1	NA	CASSIGDKSEAFF
TRBV6-5	TRBJ1-6	TRBD1	CASRRGQAYNSPLHF
TRBV6-1	TRBJ1-1	NA	CASTPGANTEAFF
TRBV7-2	TRBJ1-2	TRBD1	CASSLLALSGGGGDYGYTF
TRBV7-9	TRBJ2-7	TRBD2	CASSLTSGGSYEQYF
TRBV6-6	TRBJ1-1	NA	CASSIDSAEAFF
TRBV6-1	TRBJ1-5	NA	CASSEAASVFGQPQHF
TRBV5-1	TRBJ2-1	TRBD2	CASSPGTSGAYNEQFF
TRBV9	TRBJ2-7	NA	CASSVAGGEGGSSYEQYF
TRBV5-1	TRBJ2-2	NA	CASSFGHPANTGELFF
TRBV2	TRBJ2-2	TRBD2	CASKGTSGARELFF
TRBV5-1	TRBJ2-3	NA	CASSLGTPGGDTQYF
TRBV25-1	TRBJ2-7	NA	CASSGDYYEQYF
TRBV6-5	TRBJ1-1	NA	CASSYLGPNTEAFF
TRBV4-1	TRBJ2-5	TRBD2	CASCRGDLAGARQETQYF
TRBV6-7	TRBJ1-1	NA	CASSYHKAFF
TRBV18	TRBJ2-7	NA	CASSSGYNYEQYF
TRBV2	TRBJ2-7	NA	CASSEYGYEQYF
TRBV2	TRBJ1-3	NA	CASTEAVSGNTIYF
TRBV10-2	TRBJ1-6	NA	CASSGGERGPLHF
TRBV7-8	TRBJ1-5	NA	CASSLLSSSSSGPQHF
TRBV7-2	TRBJ1-2	NA	CASSLGSPNIYGYTF
TRBV27	TRBJ1-2	NA	CASRLTGTTYGYTF
TRBV5-4	TRBJ2-7	TRBD2	CASSSTSGSSYEQYF
TRBV2	TRBJ2-2	NA	CASSGGGTNTGELFF
TRBV4-2	TRBJ2-1	NA	CASSQASTVDYNEQFF
TRBV29-1	TRBJ1-5	NA	CSVGDGGPQHF
TRBV6-6	TRBJ1-1	NA	CASSYSARSTEAFF
TRBV18	TRBJ2-5	TRBD1	CASSPSGQGPETQYF
TRBV11-2	TRBJ1-1	NA	CASSPAVVPGTEAFF
TRBV5-4	TRBJ2-6	TRBD1	CASSPQGQGMTGANVLTF
TRBV6-1	TRBJ2-7	TRBD1	CASSDGTGLHF
TRBV5-1	TRBJ2-1	TRBD1	CASRWTGSSYNEQFF
TRBV9	TRBJ2-2	TRBD1	CASSVLPGQGAGELFF
TRBV5-4	TRBJ2-5	NA	CASSLEYGETQYF
TRBV2	TRBJ1-1	TRBD1	CASLLGQGLRSEAFF
TRBV25-1	TRBJ1-1	TRBD1	CASMPPGTVNTEAFF
TRBV6-1	TRBJ2-1	NA	CASRGPLNEQFF
TRBV5-1	TRBJ2-5	TRBD1	CASSTRQGASETQYF
TRBV7-2	TRBJ1-1	NA	CASSLDPNTEAFF
TRBV5-6	TRBJ1-2	TRBD1	CASSLGQGYYGYTF
TRBV4-1	TRBJ2-7	NA	CASSQDWEDEQYF
TRBV5-5	TRBJ1-1	NA	CASSLGVNTEAFF
TRBV6-1	TRBJ1-2	TRBD1	CASSAGQGQWSRYGYTF
TRBV30	TRBJ1-3	NA	CAWRKGNTIYF
TRBV2	TRBJ2-4	NA	CASSGVSGGIQYF